The source of this T cell receptor (beta chain) is a study of T-cell memory formation after mild COVID-19. Regarding the study as a whole: A second wave of clones peaked on day 37, and their SARS-CoV-2 specificity went unconfirmed. Some clones that responded were present in memory (sampled pre-infection), which suggests cross-reactive memory joined.

Germline CDR1 is MNHNY and CDR2 is SVGAGI (reference sequence). The CDR3 totals 12 residues. V lost 4 bases and J lost 8, with 11 bases in between. This clonotype was recorded only once. Its antigen remains unknown. TCRdb redid the calling of the 5' RACE reads with MiXCR, one entry per CDR3 protein. Here the sample spans just under 50,000 distinct CDR3 sequences, about 12% being singletons. The origin of this receptor is a man between 18 and 35 years old who had mild COVID-19 (a few samples of this study predate the infection). Cell type and time point are not known. Material for sequencing was PBMCs or a T cell subset sorted from them (not recorded which). The chain recombines TRBV6-6 with TRBJ1-2, with D uncertain. The CDR3 loop is CASSSIEGGYTF. The CDR3 DNA reads TGTGCCAGCAGTTCGATCGAAGGGGGCTACACCTTC.